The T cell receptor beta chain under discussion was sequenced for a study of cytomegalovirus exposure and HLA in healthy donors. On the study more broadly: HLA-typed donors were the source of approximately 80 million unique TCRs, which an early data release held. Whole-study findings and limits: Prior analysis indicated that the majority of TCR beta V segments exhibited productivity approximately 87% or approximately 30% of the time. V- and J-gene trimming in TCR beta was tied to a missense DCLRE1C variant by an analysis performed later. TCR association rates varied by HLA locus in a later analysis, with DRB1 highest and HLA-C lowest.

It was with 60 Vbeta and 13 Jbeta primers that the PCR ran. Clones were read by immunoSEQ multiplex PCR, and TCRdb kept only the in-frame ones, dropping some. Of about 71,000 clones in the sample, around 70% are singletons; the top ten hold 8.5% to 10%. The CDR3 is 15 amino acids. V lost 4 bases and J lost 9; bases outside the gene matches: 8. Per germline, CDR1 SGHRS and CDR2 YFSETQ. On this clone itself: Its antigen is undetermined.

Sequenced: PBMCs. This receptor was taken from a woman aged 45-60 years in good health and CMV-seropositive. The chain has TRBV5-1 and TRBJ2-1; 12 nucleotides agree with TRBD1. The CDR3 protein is CASSAGTGGAGEQFF. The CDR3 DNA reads TGCGCCAGCAGCGCTGGGACAGGGGGCGCGGGTGAGCAGTTCTTC.